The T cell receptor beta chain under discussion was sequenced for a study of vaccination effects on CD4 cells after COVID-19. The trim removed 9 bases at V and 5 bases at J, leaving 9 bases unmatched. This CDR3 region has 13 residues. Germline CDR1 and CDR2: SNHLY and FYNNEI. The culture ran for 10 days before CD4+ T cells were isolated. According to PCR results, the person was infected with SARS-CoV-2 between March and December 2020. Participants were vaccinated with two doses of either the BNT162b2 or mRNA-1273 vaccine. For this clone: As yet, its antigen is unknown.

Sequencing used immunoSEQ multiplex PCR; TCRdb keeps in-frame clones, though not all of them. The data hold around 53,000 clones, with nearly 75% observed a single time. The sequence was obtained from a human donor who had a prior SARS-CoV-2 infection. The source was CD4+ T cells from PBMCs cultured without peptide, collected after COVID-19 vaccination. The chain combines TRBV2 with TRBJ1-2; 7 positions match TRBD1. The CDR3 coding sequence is TGTGCCAGAAGGGACAGACAGAGATATGGCTACACCTTC. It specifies CARRDRQRYGYTF.